The entry below gives a single T cell receptor beta chain sequence along with its context. The sample comes from a study of beta chain features in type 1 diabetes. Cells sorted by CD45RO/CCR7/CD25/CD127/CD95/CD27 comprised CD4+ naive, central memory, regulatory and stem cell-like memory cells. The whole isolated RNA underwent reverse transcription, so sequencing captured expressed TCRB transcripts. Some clones are missing from TCRdb's copy, which holds only in-frame ones; the method was immunoSEQ multiplex PCR. The sample yields 120,000 to 150,000 clones, 6.9% seen once. Looked up from germline, CDR1 is MNHEY and CDR2 is SMNVEV (reference sequence). V gave up 0 bases and J gave up 0 bases, with 5 bases separating them. This CDR3 spans 15 amino acids.

The chain employs TRBV27 and TRBJ2-2; D not certain. The sample consisted of central memory CD4+ T cells from blood. This TCR came from a woman younger than 45 in good health. The CDR3 protein is CASSLSGSNTGELFF. As DNA, the CDR3 is TGTGCCAGCAGTTTATCCGGGTCGAACACCGGGGAGCTGTTTTTT.